The 12 T cell receptor beta chains below all came from one sample that was sequenced in a study of cytomegalovirus exposure and HLA in healthy donors. The primer mix had 60 Vbeta and 13 Jbeta primers. The method was immunoSEQ multiplex PCR; TCRdb's version includes in-frame clones alone and lacks a portion of them. The table lists about 160,000 clones, about four fifths of them singletons. The material sequenced was PBMCs. These receptor sequences come from a woman aged 45-59 years in good health and CMV-seronegative.

The chain recombines TRBV4-3 with TRBJ2-7, with 10 nucleotides matching TRBD1. V lost 1 base to trimming and J lost 7 bases; unmatched junction nucleotides: 7. This CDR3 is 15 amino acids long. In germline, CDR1 is LGHNA, CDR2 YSLEER. CDR3 coding DNA: TGCGCCAGCAGCCAAGTTGGGACAGGGGTAGGGGAGCAGTACTTC. Protein: CASSQVGTGVGEQYF.

The chain is built from TRBV6-1 and TRBJ2-6, with D unclear. Trimming pared 7 bases from V and 2 bases from J, leaving 3 bases between. The germline CDR1 and CDR2 sequences are MNHNS and SASEGT. The CDR3 contains 12 residues. The CDR3 DNA reads as TGTGCCAGCACCGCTGGGGCCAACGTCCTGACTTTC. It yields the protein CASTAGANVLTF.

V usage is TRBV7-9 and J usage is TRBJ2-1, with 9 bases aligning to TRBD2. Germline loops: CDR1 SEHNR, CDR2 FQNEAQ (reference sequence). The CDR3 consists of 16 residues. Germline trimming cut 4 bases from V and 9 bases from J; bases unmatched to any gene: 13. CDR3 sequence reads: CASSSGGTSFFVEQFF. CDR3 bases: TGTGCCAGCAGCTCGGGGGGGACTAGCTTTTTCGTTGAGCAGTTCTTC. The entire variable domain, with the rest obtained from reference TRBV7-9 and TRBJ2-1, is as follows: DTGVSQNPRHKITKRGQNVTFRCDPISEHNRLYWYRQTLGQGPEFLTYFQNEAQLEKSRLLSDRFSAERPKGSFSTLEIQRTEQGDSAMYLCASSSGGTSFFVEQFFGPGTRLTVL.

The chain employs TRBV9 and TRBJ2-1, with 13 bases aligning to TRBD2. V was pared by 3 bases and J by 12 bases, with 9 bases of the junction left unmatched. Germline CDR1 reads SGDLS; CDR2 reads YYNGEE. The CDR3 consists of 15 residues. The CDR3 protein is CASSEPGTSGVVQFF. In nucleotides, the CDR3 is TGTGCCAGCAGCGAGCCCGGGACTAGCGGGGTTGTGCAGTTCTTC.

A word on this clone: An end of the junction does not agree with germline; a read error may underlie this. The sample holds other DNA sequences that translate to the same CDR3. This sequence joins TRBV29-1 and TRBJ2-2; D possibly corresponds to TRBD1 (5 bases). The CDR3 length is 14 residues. Germline V gives CDR1 SQVTM, CDR2 ANQGSEA. CDR3 coding DNA: TGCAGCGTACAGACAGCGTCGAATACCGGGGAGCTGTTTTTT. This gives the protein CSVQTASNTGELFF.

The chain employs TRBV30 and TRBJ2-3; weak D call: TRBD1 (5 bases). V lost 2 bases and J 1 base, leaving 10 bases between the germline ends. The CDR3 covers 14 residues. The V gene's germline CDR1 is GTSNPN and CDR2 SVGIG (reference sequence). CDR3 DNA sequence: TGTGCCTGGAGTCCAGGGTACGGCACAGATACGCAGTATTTT. The encoded protein is CAWSPGYGTDTQYF.

This rearrangement joins TRBV11-2 to TRBJ2-1, with D possibly matching TRBD2 (6 bases). The length of the CDR3 is 14 residues. Deletions cut 2 bases from V and 8 bases from J, with 13 bases between. CDR1 and CDR2 (germline): SGHAT, FQNNGV. This CDR3 is CASSLPTSRDEQFF. The CDR3 DNA sequence: TGTGCCAGCAGCTTACCTACTAGCCGGGATGAGCAGTTCTTC.

The rearrangement links TRBV6-1 to TRBJ2-7, with 8 bases identical to TRBD1. After removal of 4 bases from V and 2 bases from J, the junction contained 4 bases not matched to a gene. CDR3 length equals 14 residues. The germline V gene encodes CDR1 MNHNS and CDR2 SASEGT. Here the CDR3 reads CASSVTGVTYEQYF. The CDR3, as DNA: TGTGCCAGCAGTGTGACAGGGGTCACCTACGAGCAGTACTTC.

This clone showed up just once. The V call is TRBV6-1, the J call TRBJ1-2; no clear D. The V end lost 2 bases, the J end lost 5 bases, and 12 bases lay between the germline ends. Germline CDR1 MNHNS, CDR2 SASEGT. The CDR3 spans 14 residues. The CDR3 spells CASSELAGKYGYTF. For the CDR3, the DNA is TGTGCCAGCAGTGAATTGGCAGGAAAGTATGGCTACACCTTC.

The chain couples TRBV2 to TRBJ1-4; 8 bases are a match to TRBD1. CDR1 and CDR2 (germline): SNHLY, FYNNEI. CDR3 length equals 12 residues. J was trimmed by 8 bases and V by 7 bases; bases with no gene match: 3. The CDR3 nucleotides read TGTGCCAGCAACGGACAGGGAGAAAAACTGTTTTTT. Translated: CASNGQGEKLFF.

The J gene is TRBJ1-1, the V gene TRBV5-4; D might be TRBD1 (6 bases). The CDR3 contains 14 residues. Germline lookup yields CDR1 SGHNT and CDR2 YYREEE (reference sequence). With 0 bases removed from V and 1 base from J, the gap between germline ends came to 7 bases. The CDR3 DNA reads TGTGCCAGCAGCTTGGCAGGGGCGAACACTGAAGCTTTCTTT. Amino acids: CASSLAGANTEAFF.

This sequence joins TRBV7-8 and TRBJ2-5; 16 bases align to TRBD2. This CDR3 is built from 18 residues. Germline values: CDR1 SGHVS, CDR2 FQNEAQ. V lost 4 bases, J lost 3 bases, and 8 bases stayed unmatched. The DNA of the CDR3 is TGTGCCAGCAGCTCGGGACTAGCGGGAGGGCCGTCTGAAGAGACCCAGTACTTC. This sequence encodes CASSSGLAGGPSEETQYF.